This is a list of T cell receptor beta chains from one sample in a study of control samples from healthy donors and cancer patients. Clones were read by immunoSEQ multiplex PCR, and TCRdb kept only the in-frame ones, dropping some. The top ten hold roughly 1.3% of the sample, which has approximately 94,000 clones, about 88% seen once. Sequencing was carried out using blood. Receptors originate from a woman aged 45-60 years in good health. The CDR3 runs from the conserved cysteine through the conserved F or W. D genes are given only for firm matches. Clone size is not always given. Where it is, it says once, few, many or a class for expanded clones.

D,size,J,V,DNA,CDR3
TRBD2,once,TRBJ2-1,TRBV7-2,TGTGCCAGCAGCTTAGCGCTTACGGGGGGGCCTTACAATGAGCAGTTCTTC,CASSLALTGGPYNEQFF
NA,NA,TRBJ2-4,TRBV28,TGTGCCAGCAGTCTAGTCAAAAACATTCAGTACTTC,CASSLVKNIQYF
NA,NA,TRBJ2-7,TRBV7-2,TGTGCCAGCAGCTTAAATCTTGCCGGAATTTACGAGCAGTACTTC,CASSLNLAGIYEQYF
NA,NA,TRBJ1-6,TRBV6-5,TGTGCCAGCGAGGGGGAAGTCCGCAATTCACCCCTCCACTTT,CASEGEVRNSPLHF
NA,NA,TRBJ2-5,TRBV5-4,TGTGCCAGCAGCCAGAGGGGTGAGGGCCAGGAGACCCAGTACTTC,CASSQRGEGQETQYF
NA,NA,TRBJ2-3,TRBV5-6,TGTGCCAGCAGTTCCGGCGGGCGTAGCACAGATACGCAGTATTTT,CASSSGGRSTDTQYF
NA,once,TRBJ2-7,TRBV4-1,TGCGCCAGCAGCCAAGGGACGGTCGCCTACGAGCAGTACTTC,CASSQGTVAYEQYF
TRBD2,NA,TRBJ2-3,TRBV14,TGTGCCAGCAGCCAAGACCTAGCGGGATTCACAGATACGCAGTATTTT,CASSQDLAGFTDTQYF
NA,NA,TRBJ1-5,TRBV10-2,TGCGCCAGCAAAGACACTTATAGCAATCAGCCCCAGCATTTT,CASKDTYSNQPQHF
TRBD2,NA,TRBJ2-2,TRBV4-1,TGCGCCAGCAGCCGAGCTCCGCTAGCGGGTACCGGGGAGCTGTTTTTT,CASSRAPLAGTGELFF
NA,NA,TRBJ2-3,TRBV10-3,TGTGCCATCAGCCCGGGACGGGGTGCAGATACGCAGTATTTT,CAISPGRGADTQYF
NA,NA,TRBJ2-3,TRBV28,TGTGCCAGCAGCCGGGACGGCACAGATACGCAGTATTTT,CASSRDGTDTQYF
NA,few,TRBJ1-5,TRBV3-1/TRBV3-2,TGTGCCAGCAGCCGAACGGCGAGCAATCAGCCCCAGCATTTT,CASSRTASNQPQHF
TRBD1,NA,TRBJ1-2,TRBV6-2/TRBV6-3,TGTGCCAGCAGTTCGACAGGGGGCGAAAACTATGGCTACACCTTC,CASSSTGGENYGYTF
NA,NA,TRBJ1-2,TRBV29-1,TGCAGCGTTGAACTACAGGAAGGGTTGTATGGCTACACCTTC,CSVELQEGLYGYTF
NA,once,TRBJ2-1,TRBV5-1,TGCGCCAGCAGCGTTATCACCCGAACCTACAATGAGCAGTTCTTC,CASSVITRTYNEQFF
NA,NA,TRBJ2-4,TRBV6-2/TRBV6-3,TGTGCCAGCAGTTTCCGGGACAAAATAGCCAAAAACATTCAGTACTTC,CASSFRDKIAKNIQYF
TRBD2,NA,TRBJ2-1,TRBV9,TGTGCCAGCAGCGGAGCTCAGACTAGCTTTTACAATGAGCAGTTCTTC,CASSGAQTSFYNEQFF
NA,NA,TRBJ1-1,TRBV7-8,TGTGCCAGCAGCTTAGTAAGCAGGGGGAACACTGAAGCTTTCTTT,CASSLVSRGNTEAFF
TRBD1,NA,TRBJ2-3,TRBV6-5,TGTGCCAGCAGTTTACAGGGGGCAACAGATACGCAGTATTTT,CASSLQGATDTQYF
TRBD2,NA,TRBJ2-5,TRBV7-8,TGTGCCAGCAGCCAATCGGGACTAGCATTTCAAGAGACCCAGTACTTC,CASSQSGLAFQETQYF
TRBD1,NA,TRBJ1-2,TRBV19,TGTGCCAGTAGGTCCAGTGGACAGGTCTATGGCTACACCTTC,CASRSSGQVYGYTF
NA,NA,TRBJ2-2,TRBV4-2,TGTGCCAGCAGCCAACGAGTCGCGGGCACCGGGGAGCTGTTTTTT,CASSQRVAGTGELFF
TRBD1,few,TRBJ1-1,TRBV3-1/TRBV3-2,TGTGCCAGCAGCCAAGGCAGGGGGACTGAAGCTTTCTTT,CASSQGRGTEAFF
TRBD1,medium-sized,TRBJ1-5,TRBV5-8,TGTGCCAGCAGCTCGGCGGACAGGGGACACAATCAGCCCCAGCATTTT,CASSSADRGHNQPQHF
NA,NA,TRBJ2-7,TRBV11-3,TGTGCCAGCAGCTTAGATGGAGGAGCAGGGTGGCCCTCCTACGAGCAGTACTTC,CASSLDGGAGWPSYEQYF
NA,NA,TRBJ1-2,TRBV28,TGTGCCAGCAGTTTACCGAGTCAGGGGATTGGAGGCTACACCTTC,CASSLPSQGIGGYTF
NA,NA,TRBJ2-3,TRBV4-3,TGCGCCAGCAGCCAAGAAGGGTCCGGGCCCACAGATACGCAGTATTTT,CASSQEGSGPTDTQYF
NA,NA,TRBJ2-7,TRBV7-9,TGTGCCAGCAGCTTGAAAGGATCAGGGGGGCTCGACGAGCAGTACTTC,CASSLKGSGGLDEQYF
TRBD2,NA,TRBJ2-7,TRBV4-1,TGCGCCAGCTCAAGCGGGAGGGCGTACGGGGAATACGAGCAGTACTTC,CASSSGRAYGEYEQYF
NA,NA,TRBJ1-2,TRBV11-1,TGTGCCAGCAGCCCTCGGACAGCAACTTGGGGTAGCTACACCTTC,CASSPRTATWGSYTF
NA,NA,TRBJ2-1,TRBV7-3,TGTGCCAGCGTAGCGGACGATCCCAGCTCCTACAATGAGCAGTTCTTC,CASVADDPSSYNEQFF
NA,once,TRBJ1-4,TRBV7-8,TGTGCCAGCAGCTCCGAATCGGAAAAACTGTTTTTT,CASSSESEKLFF
TRBD1,few,TRBJ2-1,TRBV6-5,TGTGCCAGCAGGCGGGGTGGGACAGGACCCAATGAGCAGTTCTTC,CASRRGGTGPNEQFF
NA,NA,TRBJ1-3,TRBV4-2,TGTGCCAGCAGCCAAGGCCTGTACTCTGGAAACACCATATATTTT,CASSQGLYSGNTIYF
NA,NA,TRBJ1-2,TRBV4-3,TGCGCCAGCAGCCAAGATTGGGGGAATAACCCATATGGCTACACCTTC,CASSQDWGNNPYGYTF
NA,NA,TRBJ1-3,TRBV19,TGTGCCAGTAGTACATTCTGGGCAACCTCTGGAAACACCATATATTTT,CASSTFWATSGNTIYF
NA,NA,TRBJ2-7,TRBV7-9,TGTGCCAGCAGCCCCGGGGGGCTAGCCTACGAGCAGTACTTC,CASSPGGLAYEQYF
TRBD2,NA,TRBJ2-1,TRBV19,TGTGCCAGTAGTAAGGGACTAGCGGGAGGCGGAAGCTCCTACAATGAGCAGTTCTTC,CASSKGLAGGGSSYNEQFF
TRBD2,NA,TRBJ2-1,TRBV29-1,TGCAGCGTTGGACCTAGCGGGAAAGGGAATGAGCAGTTCTTC,CSVGPSGKGNEQFF
NA,once,TRBJ2-5,TRBV4-1,TGCGCCAGCAGCCAGGGCAGGGGACAAGAGACCCAGTACTTC,CASSQGRGQETQYF
TRBD1,NA,TRBJ2-7,TRBV3-1/TRBV3-2,TGTGCCAGCAGCCAAAGGGACAGTTTTCTCTACGAGCAGTACTTC,CASSQRDSFLYEQYF
NA,NA,TRBJ2-3,TRBV28,TGTGCCAGCAGCCTCACGCTAGCTAGAGAGTCGGATACGCAGTATTTT,CASSLTLARESDTQYF
TRBD2,once,TRBJ2-1,TRBV5-4,TGTGCCAGCAGCTTAGCGGGGGGGCGGTACAATGAGCAGTTCTTC,CASSLAGGRYNEQFF
NA,NA,TRBJ2-5,TRBV11-3,TGTGCCAGCAGCTTGTACGAAGAGACCCAGTACTTC,CASSLYEETQYF
NA,once,TRBJ2-3,TRBV7-3,TGTGCCAGCAGCTTAATACCTGCAGATACGCAGTATTTT,CASSLIPADTQYF
NA,once,TRBJ2-7,TRBV4-3,TGCGCCGTCGGGGAGGGGGGGGCCTACGAGCAGTACTTC,CAVGEGGAYEQYF
TRBD1,NA,TRBJ2-3,TRBV7-2,TGTGCCAGCAGCTTATGGGGACAGCCCACAGATACGCAGTATTTT,CASSLWGQPTDTQYF